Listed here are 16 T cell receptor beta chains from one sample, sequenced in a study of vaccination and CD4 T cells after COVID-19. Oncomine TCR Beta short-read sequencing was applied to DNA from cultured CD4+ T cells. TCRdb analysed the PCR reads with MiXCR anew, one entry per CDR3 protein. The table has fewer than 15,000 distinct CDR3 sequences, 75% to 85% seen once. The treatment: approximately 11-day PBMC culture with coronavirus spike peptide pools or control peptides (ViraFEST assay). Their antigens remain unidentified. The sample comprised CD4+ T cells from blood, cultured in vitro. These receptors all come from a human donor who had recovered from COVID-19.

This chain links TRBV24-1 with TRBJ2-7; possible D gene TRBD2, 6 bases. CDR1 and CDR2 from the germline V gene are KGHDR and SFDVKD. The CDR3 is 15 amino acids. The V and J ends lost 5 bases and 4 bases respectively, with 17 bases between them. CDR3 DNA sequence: TGTGCCACCAGTGGTGGCGGAGGGTCGGGTTACGAGCAGTACTTC. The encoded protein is CATSGGGGSGYEQYF.

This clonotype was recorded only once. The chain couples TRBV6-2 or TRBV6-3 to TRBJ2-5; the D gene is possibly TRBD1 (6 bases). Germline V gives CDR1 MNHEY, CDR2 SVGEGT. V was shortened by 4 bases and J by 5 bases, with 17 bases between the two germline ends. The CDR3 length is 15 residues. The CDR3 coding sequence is TGTGCCAGCAGTTCACATCTACAGGGTTCGGAGACCCAGTACTTC. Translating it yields CASSSHLQGSETQYF.

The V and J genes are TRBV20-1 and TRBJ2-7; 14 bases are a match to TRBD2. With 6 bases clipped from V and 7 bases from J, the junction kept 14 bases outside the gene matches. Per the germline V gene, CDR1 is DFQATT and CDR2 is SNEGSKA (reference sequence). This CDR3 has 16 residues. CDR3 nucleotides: TGCAGTGCGATAAATTCCGGGACTAGCGGGAGAGGGGAGCAGTACTTC. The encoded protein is CSAINSGTSGRGEQYF.

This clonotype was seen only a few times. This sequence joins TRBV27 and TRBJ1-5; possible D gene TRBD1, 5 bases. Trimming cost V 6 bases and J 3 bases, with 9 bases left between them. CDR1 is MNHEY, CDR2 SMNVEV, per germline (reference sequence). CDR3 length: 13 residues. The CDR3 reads CASRGGVNQPQHF. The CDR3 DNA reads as TGTGCCAGCAGGGGGGGAGTCAATCAGCCCCAGCATTTT.

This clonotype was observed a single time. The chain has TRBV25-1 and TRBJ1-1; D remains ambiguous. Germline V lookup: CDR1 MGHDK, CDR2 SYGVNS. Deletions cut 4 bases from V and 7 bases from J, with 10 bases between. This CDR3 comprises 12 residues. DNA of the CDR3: TGTGCCAGCAGTGGCGCAGTCCTTGAAGCTTTCTTT. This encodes CASSGAVLEAFF. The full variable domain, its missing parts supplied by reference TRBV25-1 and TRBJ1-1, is EADIYQTPRYLVIGTGKKITLECSQTMGHDKMYWYQQDPGMELHLIHYSYGVNSTEKGDLSSESTVSRIRTEHFPLTLESARPSHTSQYLCASSGAVLEAFFGQGTRLTVV.

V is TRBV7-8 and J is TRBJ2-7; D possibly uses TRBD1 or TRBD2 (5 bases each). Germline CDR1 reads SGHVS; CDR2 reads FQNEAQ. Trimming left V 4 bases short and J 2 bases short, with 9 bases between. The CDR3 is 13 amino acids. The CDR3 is CASSSGPTYEQYF. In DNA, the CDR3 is TGTGCCAGCAGCTCGGGACCCACCTACGAGCAGTACTTC.

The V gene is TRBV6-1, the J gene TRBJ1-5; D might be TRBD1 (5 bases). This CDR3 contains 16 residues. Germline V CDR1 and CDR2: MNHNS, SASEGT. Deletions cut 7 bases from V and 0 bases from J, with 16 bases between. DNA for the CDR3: TGTGCCAGCACGAAACTACAGGTATATAGCAATCAGCCCCAGCATTTT. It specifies CASTKLQVYSNQPQHF.

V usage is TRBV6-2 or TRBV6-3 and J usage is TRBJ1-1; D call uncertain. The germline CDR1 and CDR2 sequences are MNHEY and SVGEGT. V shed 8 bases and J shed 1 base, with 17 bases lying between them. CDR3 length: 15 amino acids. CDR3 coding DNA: TGTGCCAGCTTACCCCGGGGTCCAGGGAACACTGAAGCTTTCTTT. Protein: CASLPRGPGNTEAFF.

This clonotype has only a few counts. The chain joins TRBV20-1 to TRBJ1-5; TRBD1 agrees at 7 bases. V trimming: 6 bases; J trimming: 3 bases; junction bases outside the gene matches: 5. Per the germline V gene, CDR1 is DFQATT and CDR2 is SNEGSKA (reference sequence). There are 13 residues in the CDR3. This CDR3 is CSAPTGPNQPQHF. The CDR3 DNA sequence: TGCAGTGCCCCGACAGGGCCCAATCAGCCCCAGCATTTT.

DNA of the CDR3: TGTGCCAGCAGATCCGGGCGTCGTACAGATACGCAGTATTTT. It specifies CASRSGRRTDTQYF. The genes are TRBV27 and TRBJ2-3; D gene uncertain. The CDR3 is made up of 14 amino acids. Germline CDR1 MNHEY, CDR2 SMNVEV (reference sequence). Trimming cost V 6 bases and J 3 bases, with 13 bases left between them.

CDR3 amino acids: CSAYLAGVRGDTQYF. CDR3 bases: TGCAGTGCTTACTTAGCGGGAGTCCGGGGAGATACGCAGTATTTT. The chain links TRBV20-1 to TRBJ2-3, with TRBD2 matching 9 bases. Germline V gene lookup returns CDR1 DFQATT and CDR2 SNEGSKA (reference sequence). V dropped 5 bases and J dropped 5; count of bases not matched to a gene: 11. This CDR3 is built from 15 residues.

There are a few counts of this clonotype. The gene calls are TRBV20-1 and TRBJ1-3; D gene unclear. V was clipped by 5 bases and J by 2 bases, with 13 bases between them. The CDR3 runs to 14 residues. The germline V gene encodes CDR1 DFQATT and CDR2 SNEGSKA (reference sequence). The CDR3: CSAPLRDTGNTIYF. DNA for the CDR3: TGCAGTGCTCCTCTCAGAGATACTGGAAACACCATATATTTT.

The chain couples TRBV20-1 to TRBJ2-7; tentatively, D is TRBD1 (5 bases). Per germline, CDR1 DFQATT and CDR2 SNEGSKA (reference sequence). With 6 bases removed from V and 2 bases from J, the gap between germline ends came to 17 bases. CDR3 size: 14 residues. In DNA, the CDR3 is TGCAGTGCCTCTTTTCCTAGGGGCACCTACGAGCAGTACTTC. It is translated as CSASFPRGTYEQYF.

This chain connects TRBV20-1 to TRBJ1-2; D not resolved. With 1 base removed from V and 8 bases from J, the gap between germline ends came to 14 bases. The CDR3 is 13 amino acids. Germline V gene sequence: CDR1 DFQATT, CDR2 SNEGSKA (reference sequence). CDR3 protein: CSARGSGGEGYTF. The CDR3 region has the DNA TGCAGTGCTAGAGGGTCAGGAGGTGAAGGCTACACCTTC.

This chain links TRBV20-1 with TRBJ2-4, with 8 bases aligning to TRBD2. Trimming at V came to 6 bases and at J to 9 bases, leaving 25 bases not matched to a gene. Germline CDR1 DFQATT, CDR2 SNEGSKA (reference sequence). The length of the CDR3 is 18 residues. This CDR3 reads CSALPGSGSVVGVRIQYF. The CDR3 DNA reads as TGCAGTGCCCTGCCAGGGAGCGGGAGTGTTGTAGGTGTTCGCATTCAGTACTTC.

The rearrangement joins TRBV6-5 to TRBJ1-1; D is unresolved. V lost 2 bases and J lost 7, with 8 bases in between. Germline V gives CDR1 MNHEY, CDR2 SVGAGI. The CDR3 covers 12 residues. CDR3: CASSYRRDEAFF. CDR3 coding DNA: TGTGCCAGCAGTTACCGGAGGGATGAAGCTTTCTTT.